This TCR beta chain is from a study of blood T cell repertoires in COVID-19. Study background: Samples of COVID-19 (acute and convalescent) were obtained from the United States, Italy and Spain. T cells, B-cell-depleted T cells, or PBMCs supplied cDNA or gDNA.

The count of this clone is one. Assay used: immunoSEQ multiplex PCR; TCRdb lists only in-frame clones, some missing. The table includes tens of thousands of clones, about 95% detected once. The sequence was collected from a human donor with active COVID-19. The donor label of this sample is uncertain. Material: peripheral blood.

This CDR3 is CASSRRGLRAGELFF. As DNA, the CDR3 is TGTGCCAGCAGTCGCAGGGGGCTAAGGGCCGGGGAGCTGTTTTTT. J is TRBJ2-2 and V is TRBV28; 8 bases are a match to TRBD1. Germline V CDR1 and CDR2: MDHEN, SYDVKM. The CDR3 is 15 residues long. Trimming at V came to 5 bases and at J to 6 bases, leaving 8 bases not matched to a gene.